The 19 T cell receptor beta chains given below trace back to one sample, sequenced in a study of shared clonotypes between healthy human individuals. Using immunoSEQ multiplex PCR, the repertoire was profiled, and TCRdb retains in-frame clones only, with some absent. The repertoire holds around 1.5 million clones, with around 98% as singletons. Material for sequencing was naive CD4+ T cells sorted from blood. Subset meaning: CD45RA+ positively selected. Source of these receptors: a young man in good health.

This clone was recorded only once. V gene TRBV4-1 combines with J gene TRBJ1-1, with D tentatively TRBD1 (6 bases). CDR1 is MGHRA and CDR2 is YSYEKL in the germline V gene. The CDR3 covers 15 residues. V was pared by 2 bases and J by 4 bases, with 14 bases between. CDR3 protein: CASSQLQGVGTEAFF. The DNA of the CDR3 is TGCGCCAGCAGCCAACTACAGGGCGTCGGCACTGAAGCTTTCTTT.

J is TRBJ1-1 and V is TRBV18; D unclear. The germline V and J ends were trimmed by 4 bases and 0 bases, with 6 bases remaining between them. This CDR3 region has 13 residues. Germline values: CDR1 KGHSH, CDR2 LQKENI. The CDR3 region is CASSQDMNTEAFF. The CDR3 DNA reads as TGTGCCAGCTCACAAGACATGAACACTGAAGCTTTCTTT.

The chain recombines TRBV30 with TRBJ2-2; the match to TRBD2 covers 11 bases. CDR1 is GTSNPN, CDR2 SVGIG, per germline (reference sequence). The CDR3 runs 16 residues. Trimming at V came to 2 bases and at J to 7 bases, leaving 9 bases not matched to a gene. As DNA, the CDR3 is TGTGCCTGGAGTTCCTTTCGGACTAGCGGGCACGGGGAGCTGTTTTTT. The encoded protein is CAWSSFRTSGHGELFF.

J is TRBJ2-3 and V is TRBV5-1; 7 bases line up with TRBD2. Germline CDR1 and CDR2: SGHRS and YFSETQ. This CDR3 region has 18 residues. V trimming: 4 bases; J trimming: 0 bases; junction bases outside the gene matches: 14. As DNA, the CDR3 is TGCGCCAGCAGCCAAGGACTTGTAGCGGGCGCTAGCACAGATACGCAGTATTTT. This gives the protein CASSQGLVAGASTDTQYF.

V gene TRBV25-1 combines with J gene TRBJ2-5; unclear D gene. This CDR3 spans 13 amino acids. V was cut by 1 base and J by 5 bases, with 8 bases left in between. CDR1 is MGHDK and CDR2 is SYGVNS in the germline V gene. CDR3 coding DNA: TGTGCCAGCAGTGAATTCGGAGTGGAGACCCAGTACTTC. This codes for CASSEFGVETQYF.

The chain uses TRBV7-8 and TRBJ1-5; D is undetermined. Germline assignment: CDR1 SGHVS and CDR2 FQNEAQ. This CDR3 spans 15 amino acids. The V end lost 5 bases, the J end lost 0 bases, and 11 bases lay between the germline ends. The CDR3 is CASSPQRNSNQPQHF. DNA for the CDR3: TGTGCCAGCAGCCCACAGCGGAATAGCAATCAGCCCCAGCATTTT.

The chain carries TRBV27 and TRBJ2-3, with 12 bases lining up with TRBD2. There are 18 residues in the CDR3. Trimming at V came to 5 bases and at J to 2 bases, leaving 11 bases not matched to a gene. Germline CDR1 reads MNHEY; CDR2 reads SMNVEV (reference sequence). For the CDR3, the DNA is TGTGCCAGCAGTCTCCTGCCTGGACTAGCGGGGCCCACAGATACGCAGTATTTT. Its protein product is CASSLLPGLAGPTDTQYF.

V and J are TRBV30 and TRBJ1-5; no clear D gene. Germline V gene data show CDR1 as GTSNPN and CDR2 as SVGIG (reference sequence). V lost 0 bases, J lost 1 base, and 10 bases lay in between. The CDR3 runs 15 residues. CDR3 residues: CAWSVRLGSNQPQHF. CDR3 bases: TGTGCCTGGAGTGTACGTCTAGGGAGCAATCAGCCCCAGCATTTT.

This chain connects TRBV12-5 to TRBJ2-5; 9 bases map to TRBD1. The CDR3 is 15 amino acids. V dropped 6 bases and J dropped 1; count of bases not matched to a gene: 6. Germline values: CDR1 LGHNT, CDR2 FRNRAP. Here the CDR3 reads CASGIGQGFQETQYF. DNA for the CDR3: TGTGCTAGTGGAATCGGACAGGGGTTCCAAGAGACCCAGTACTTC.

This chain's CDR3 is CASSPSASGAYEQYF. CDR3 in DNA: TGTGCCAGCAGCCCTTCGGCTAGCGGAGCCTACGAGCAGTACTTC. V usage is TRBV7-2 and J usage is TRBJ2-7, with 7 bases that match TRBD2. Germline V gene data show CDR1 as SGHTA and CDR2 as FQGNSA. The CDR3 covers 15 residues. The V and J ends lost 5 bases and 2 bases, in that order; junction bases with no gene match: 9.

The chain is built from TRBV19 and TRBJ2-7; 11 nucleotides match TRBD1. Germline V gene data show CDR1 as LNHDA and CDR2 as SQIVND (reference sequence). V lost 4 bases, J lost 4 bases, and 6 bases stayed unmatched. The CDR3 spans 15 residues. The CDR3 nucleotides are TGTGCCAGTAGTAGGACAGGGGGCGCCGGGTACGAGCAGTACTTC. Translated, it gives CASSRTGGAGYEQYF.

The genes are TRBV10-3 and TRBJ1-2, with 10 bases identical to TRBD1. CDR3 length: 15 residues. Germline loops: CDR1 ENHRY, CDR2 SYGVKD. The ends lost 0 bases at V and 8 bases at J; junction bases unmatched: 6. In DNA, the CDR3 is TGTGCCATCAGTGAGTCTTTGACAGGGGGCGACGGCTACACCTTC. Translation gives CAISESLTGGDGYTF.

The genes are TRBV4-1 and TRBJ1-5; D gene unclear. This CDR3 is 14 amino acids long. Trimming shortened V by 4 bases and J by 0 bases, and 7 bases separated the two germline ends. Germline CDR1 MGHRA, CDR2 YSYEKL. CDR3 sequence reads: CASSLHFSNQPQHF. The CDR3 DNA follows: TGCGCCAGCAGCCTTCACTTTAGCAATCAGCCCCAGCATTTT.

The chain combines TRBV5-6 with TRBJ2-5; 7 bases fit TRBD2. The CDR3 contains 13 residues. Germline lookup yields CDR1 SGHDT and CDR2 YYEEEE. V lost 5 bases and J lost 1; bases outside the gene matches: 2. The DNA for the CDR3 is TGTGCCAGCAGAGGACTAGTCCAAGAGACCCAGTACTTC. Encoded protein: CASRGLVQETQYF.

This sequence joins TRBV6-5 and TRBJ2-7; D is possibly TRBD1 (5 bases). This CDR3 spans 14 amino acids. V was trimmed by 6 bases and J by 0 bases, leaving 12 bases between them. Germline values: CDR1 MNHEY, CDR2 SVGAGI. CDR3 nucleotides: TGTGCCAGCAGGCCCATCCAGGGCTCCTACGAGCAGTACTTC. It yields the protein CASRPIQGSYEQYF.

CDR3 residues: CASSGQGGNYGYTF. CDR3 in DNA: TGTGCCAGCAGCGGACAGGGAGGTAACTATGGCTACACCTTC. The chain has TRBV9 and TRBJ1-2, with 7 bases aligning to TRBD1. Trimming removed 3 bases from V and 1 base from J; junction bases left unmatched: 3. Germline V gene data show CDR1 as SGDLS and CDR2 as YYNGEE. CDR3 length: 14 amino acids. The variable domain in full, completed from reference TRBV9 and TRBJ1-2, reads DSGVTQTPKHLITATGQRVTLRCSPRSGDLSVYWYQQSLDQGLQFLIQYYNGEERAKGNILERFSAQQFPDLHSELNLSSLELGDSALYFCASSGQGGNYGYTFGSGTRLTVV.

The chain employs TRBV11-2 and TRBJ2-1; D may correspond to TRBD1 or TRBD2 (5 bases each). From germline, CDR1 is SGHAT and CDR2 FQNNGV. Trimming cost V 3 bases and J 7 bases, with 16 bases left between them. The length of the CDR3 is 15 residues. The CDR3: CASSLSGAGGNEQFF. CDR3 bases: TGTGCCAGCAGCTTGTCCGGGGCCGGAGGAAATGAGCAGTTCTTC. Full variable domain (missing parts from reference TRBV11-2 and TRBJ2-1): EAGVAQSPRYKIIEKRQSVAFWCNPISGHATLYWYQQILGQGPKLLIQFQNNGVVDDSQLPKDRFSAERLKGVDSTLKIQPAKLEDSAVYLCASSLSGAGGNEQFFGPGTRLTVL.

Note on this clone: At the DNA level, this CDR3 is encoded by other sequences in the same sample as well. This CDR3 reads CASSPGASSYEQYF. The CDR3 DNA reads as TGTGCCAGCTCACCAGGGGCCAGCTCCTACGAGCAGTACTTC. V and J are TRBV18 and TRBJ2-7, with D possibly being TRBD1 (5 bases). With 2 bases removed from V and 0 bases from J, the gap between germline ends came to 8 bases. Germline lookup yields CDR1 KGHSH and CDR2 LQKENI. CDR3 size: 14 residues.

This rearrangement joins TRBV15 to TRBJ2-1; the D is unclear. V dropped 1 base and J dropped 5 bases, with 12 bases sitting between them. The CDR3 length is 15 residues. Germline V gene data show CDR1 as LNHNV and CDR2 as YYDKDF (reference sequence). CDR3 nucleotide sequence: TGTGCCACCAGCAGAGCTCGGGTAGGCAACAATGAGCAGTTCTTC. This gives the protein CATSRARVGNNEQFF.